These 31 T cell receptor beta chains were sequenced from one sample in a study of low-dose radiotherapy and immunotherapy resistance in tumors. As for time point: before trial treatment. First-strand cDNA relied on TRAV- and TRBV-specific primers spanning alpha and beta chains. TCRs were amplified for 20 to 25 PCR cycles with a constant-region primer and V-primer adapter. In TCRdb, the reads were re-called with MiXCR into one record per CDR3 protein. The sample gives approximately 84,000 distinct CDR3 sequences, 15% to 20% of which show up once; less than 3% is in the top ten. The starting material was PBMCs, obtained before treatment. The receptors originated from a male donor with prostate cancer.

This clonotype was counted at least ten times. The chain is built from TRBV6-5 and TRBJ2-2, with 11 nucleotides matching TRBD1. The germline V gene has CDR1 MNHEY and CDR2 SVGAGI. The junction had 4 bases not matched to a gene; V was cut back by 6 bases and J by 7 bases. The CDR3 consists of 14 residues. CDR3 sequence reads: CASRDRGQVGELFF. The CDR3 DNA sequence: TGTGCCAGCAGGGACAGGGGGCAAGTCGGGGAGCTGTTTTTT.

As to this clonotype: A far larger clone is one base from this, pointing to a likely read error. The CDR3 bases are TGTGCCAGCAGTGAGTGGTTTATTAGCAATCAGCCCCAGCATTTT. Translating gives CASSEWFISNQPQHF. V gene TRBV6-1 combines with J gene TRBJ1-5; no firm D call. CDR3 size: 15 residues. The germline V and J ends were trimmed by 3 bases and 0 bases, with 9 bases remaining between them. Germline lookup yields CDR1 MNHNS and CDR2 SASEGT.

This clonotype was counted at least ten times. The chain links TRBV29-1 to TRBJ1-5, with a tentative D call TRBD1 (5 bases). Trimming stripped 7 bases from V and 5 bases from J, with 15 bases between. The germline gives CDR1 SQVTM, CDR2 ANQGSEA. The CDR3 is 13 residues long. This CDR3 is CSGGTGKDQPQHF. The CDR3 coding sequence is TGCAGCGGGGGGACGGGAAAGGATCAGCCCCAGCATTTT.

This clonotype occurred many times. The V and J genes are TRBV6-5 and TRBJ2-4; D is perhaps TRBD2 (5 bases). Germline V gene sequence: CDR1 MNHEY, CDR2 SVGAGI. Between the trimmed V and J ends, which lost 0 bases and 0 bases, there was a span of 9 bases. CDR3 size: 16 residues. For the CDR3, the DNA is TGTGCCAGCAGTTACTCGAGTCGGGGAGCCAAAAACATTCAGTACTTC. Amino acid sequence: CASSYSSRGAKNIQYF.

This clonotype has ten or more counts. The chain carries TRBV29-1 and TRBJ1-2, with unresolved D. The V and J ends lost 4 bases and 8 bases respectively, with 11 bases between them. There are 11 residues in the CDR3. CDR1 and CDR2 (germline): SQVTM, ANQGSEA. For the CDR3, the DNA is TGCAGCGTTGTCGAGGCTTCAGGCTACACCTTC. It specifies CSVVEASGYTF.

The genes are TRBV14 and TRBJ2-5, with D perhaps being TRBD1 or TRBD2 (6 bases each). CDR3 length equals 15 residues. Germline lookup yields CDR1 SGHDN and CDR2 FVKESK. The V gene lost 1 base and the J gene lost 2 bases, with 11 bases spanning the gap. The CDR3, as DNA: TGTGCCAGCAGCCAAGCGGGGGCCTTTCAAGAGACCCAGTACTTC. It yields the protein CASSQAGAFQETQYF.

This clonotype was seen at least ten times. The V and J genes are TRBV29-1 and TRBJ1-2; 9 bases are shared with TRBD1. The CDR3 is made up of 14 amino acids. CDR1 and CDR2 from the germline V gene are SQVTM and ANQGSEA. Losses at the gene ends were 1 base for V and 8 bases for J; bases not matched to a gene: 8. CDR3 residues: CSVEGPGQGLGYTF. The CDR3 DNA is TGCAGCGTTGAAGGACCGGGACAGGGACTCGGCTACACCTTC. The full variable domain, completed using reference TRBV29-1 and TRBJ1-2, is SAVISQKPSRDICQRGTSLTIQCQVDSQVTMMFWYRQQPGQSLTLIATANQGSEATYESGFVIDKFPISRPNLTFSTLTVSNMSPEDSSIYLCSVEGPGQGLGYTFGSGTRLTVV.

Ten or more counts support this clonotype. This chain links TRBV7-9 with TRBJ1-5; D gene ambiguous. Germline CDR1 and CDR2: SEHNR and FQNEAQ (reference sequence). CDR3 length: 14 residues. V gave up 1 base and J gave up 4 bases, with 8 bases separating them. CDR3 protein: CASSLGVGNQPQHF. DNA for the CDR3: TGTGCCAGCAGCTTAGGCGTGGGGAATCAGCCCCAGCATTTT.

This clonotype was counted ten times or more. J is TRBJ1-4 and V is TRBV9; no clear D gene. Per the germline V gene, CDR1 is SGDLS and CDR2 is YYNGEE. The V end was cut by 3 bases, the J end by 5 bases, with 17 bases between. This CDR3 has 16 residues. The CDR3 region has the DNA TGTGCCAGCAGCGGATCACACGGACGAGTAAATGAAAAACTGTTTTTT. It specifies CASSGSHGRVNEKLFF. The complete variable domain, with remaining parts taken from reference TRBV9 and TRBJ1-4, reads DSGVTQTPKHLITATGQRVTLRCSPRSGDLSVYWYQQSLDQGLQFLIQYYNGEERAKGNILERFSAQQFPDLHSELNLSSLELGDSALYFCASSGSHGRVNEKLFFGSGTQLSVL.

This clonotype was seen many times. The chain carries TRBV20-1 and TRBJ2-1; 11 positions agree with TRBD2. Trimming cost V 4 bases and J 9 bases; bases outside gene matches: 8. Germline V CDR1 and CDR2: DFQATT, SNEGSKA (reference sequence). The CDR3 contains 14 residues. CDR3 in DNA: TGCAGTGCTACTGAGACTAGCGGGGTTAGTGAGCAGTTCTTC. Translation: CSATETSGVSEQFF.

Ten or more counts support this clonotype. The rearrangement joins TRBV3-1 to TRBJ2-2; D remains unclear. The CDR3 runs to 13 residues. Trimming stripped 1 base from V and 2 bases from J, with 2 bases between. Germline V gene sequence: CDR1 LGHDT, CDR2 YNNKEL (reference sequence). The CDR3 sequence is CASSQANTGELFF. The CDR3 DNA sequence: TGTGCCAGCAGCCAAGCCAACACCGGGGAGCTGTTTTTT. Combining the CDR3 with reference TRBV3-1 and TRBJ2-2 gives the whole variable domain DTAVSQTPKYLVTQMGNDKSIKCEQNLGHDTMYWYKQDSKKFLKIMFSYNNKELIINETVPNRFSPKSPDKAHLNLHINSLELGDSAVYFCASSQANTGELFFGEGSRLTVL.

By sample share, this clonotype is medium-sized. The V call is TRBV7-3, the J call TRBJ1-1; no clear D gene. The CDR3 sequence is 12 residues long. The germline gives CDR1 SGHTA, CDR2 FQGTGA. Trimming removed 3 bases at V and 1 base at J, with 3 bases between. CDR3: CASSFGNTEAFF. The CDR3 region has the DNA TGTGCCAGCAGCTTTGGGAACACTGAAGCTTTCTTT.

This clonotype showed up just once. V is TRBV13 and J is TRBJ2-1; 7 nucleotides align to TRBD2. From germline, CDR1 is PRHDT and CDR2 FYEKMQ (reference sequence). This CDR3 region has 14 residues. With 4 bases clipped from V and 4 bases from J, the junction kept 4 bases outside the gene matches. The CDR3 bases are TGTGCCAGCAGCTGGAGCGGGGTATACAATGAGCAGTTCTTC. Its translation is CASSWSGVYNEQFF.

V and J are TRBV5-1 and TRBJ1-6; D is unresolved. Trimming took 0 bases from V and 0 from J, leaving 10 bases between them. Germline assignment: CDR1 SGHRS and CDR2 YFSETQ. This CDR3 has 17 residues. CDR3 nucleotide sequence: TGCGCCAGCAGCTTGGAATTGCAGAGCTCCTATAATTCACCCCTCCACTTT. Its protein product is CASSLELQSSYNSPLHF. Drawing the rest from reference TRBV5-1 and TRBJ1-6, the complete variable domain is KAGVTQTPRYLIKTRGQQVTLSCSPISGHRSVSWYQQTPGQGLQFLFEYFSETQRNKGNFPGRFSGRQFSNSRSEMNVSTLELGDSALYLCASSLELQSSYNSPLHFGNGTRLTVT.

This clonotype has at least ten counts. This sequence joins TRBV7-2 and TRBJ2-1; TRBD1 or TRBD2 may be the D gene (5 bases each). From germline, CDR1 is SGHTA and CDR2 FQGNSA. The germline V and J ends were trimmed by 2 bases and 4 bases, with 9 bases remaining between them. This CDR3 contains 14 residues. In nucleotides, the CDR3 is TGTGCCAGCAGCTTATCCTGGGGGTACAATGAGCAGTTCTTC. The encoded protein is CASSLSWGYNEQFF.

This clonotype was found many times. The J gene is TRBJ2-4, the V gene TRBV3-1; TRBD2 matches at 8 bases. J was trimmed by 1 base and V by 4 bases; bases with no gene match: 6. CDR3 length equals 16 residues. The germline V gene has CDR1 LGHDT and CDR2 YNNKEL (reference sequence). CDR3 nucleotide sequence: TGTGCCAGCAGCCGGAACGGGGGGGCTGCCAAAAACATTCAGTACTTC. Amino acid sequence: CASSRNGGAAKNIQYF.

This clonotype was seen many times. V is TRBV20-1 and J is TRBJ1-3; D remains ambiguous. The CDR3 loop spans 13 amino acids. The V end lost 0 bases, the J end lost 4 bases, and 7 bases lay between the germline ends. Germline V lookup: CDR1 DFQATT, CDR2 SNEGSKA (reference sequence). In DNA form, the CDR3 reads TGCAGTGCTAGAGATGAGCAGGGAAACACCATATATTTT. This translates into CSARDEQGNTIYF.

This clonotype is termed medium-sized (0.01 to 0.1%). This chain joins TRBV6-8 and TRBJ2-1, with TRBD2 identical over 9 bases. The junction had 3 bases not matched to a gene; V was cut back by 2 bases and J by 4 bases. CDR1 is MNHGY and CDR2 is SAAAGT in the germline V gene. There are 15 residues in the CDR3. The CDR3 here is CASSYSGGTYNEQFF. CDR3 nucleotides: TGTGCCAGCAGTTACAGCGGGGGGACTTACAATGAGCAGTTCTTC.

The genes are TRBV5-1 and TRBJ2-3; 16 bases align to TRBD2. Germline V gives CDR1 SGHRS, CDR2 YFSETQ. V lost 3 bases to trimming and J lost 4 bases; unmatched junction nucleotides: 14. This CDR3 comprises 20 residues. CDR3 sequence reads: CASSWTAGLAGGIAADTQYF. The DNA of the CDR3 is TGCGCCAGCAGCTGGACAGCGGGACTAGCGGGAGGGATCGCAGCAGATACGCAGTATTTT.

This clonotype was seen only a few times. The V and J genes are TRBV5-4 and TRBJ2-1; either TRBD1 or TRBD2 may fit D (5 bases each). Germline V CDR1 and CDR2: SGHNT, YYREEE (reference sequence). The CDR3 length is 15 residues. V dropped 4 bases and J dropped 10 bases, with 21 bases sitting between them. CDR3 sequence: CASSPSERGRREQFF. The CDR3 nucleotides are TGTGCCAGCAGCCCCTCCGAGAGGGGCCGTCGGGAGCAGTTCTTC.

In its sample, this clonotype was seen many times. The chain is built from TRBV12-3 or TRBV12-4 and TRBJ2-2; D may match TRBD1 or TRBD2 (5 bases each). Trimming left V 4 bases short and J 2 bases short, with 11 bases between. The CDR3 covers 15 residues. CDR3 DNA sequence: TGTGCCAGCAGTTGGGACGGACTTAACACCGGGGAGCTGTTTTTT. Its protein is CASSWDGLNTGELFF.

CDR3 sequence: CASSDRKDTQYF. The CDR3 nucleotides read TGTGCCAGCAGCGACCGCAAAGATACGCAGTATTTT. This rearrangement joins TRBV7-9 to TRBJ2-3; no definite D call. Germline V gene data show CDR1 as SEHNR and CDR2 as FQNEAQ (reference sequence). The V gene lost 5 bases and the J gene lost 5 bases, with 8 bases spanning the gap. CDR3 size: 12 residues.

The chain joins TRBV11-1 to TRBJ2-1; 8 bases align to TRBD1. Germline values: CDR1 SGHAT, CDR2 FQDESV (reference sequence). The V and J ends lost 11 bases and 4 bases, in that order; junction bases with no gene match: 7. This CDR3 comprises 13 residues. The CDR3 here is CAGSRDRYNEQFF. CDR3 bases: TGTGCCGGGTCCCGGGACAGGTACAATGAGCAGTTCTTC.

This clonotype was seen once. The chain has TRBV5-1 and TRBJ2-5; 8 bases are shared with TRBD2. The CDR3 is 16 amino acids. Germline V gives CDR1 SGHRS, CDR2 YFSETQ. V shed 0 bases, J shed 6 bases, and the junction held 10 bases outside the gene matches. Written as DNA, the CDR3 is TGCGCCAGCAGCTTGGAGGATTCAGCGGGGGCCAAGACCCAGTACTTC. Translated, it gives CASSLEDSAGAKTQYF.

This clonotype was counted ten times or more. The CDR3 DNA follows: TGTGCCAGCGGCCAGGGGGCAAACTATGGCTACACCTTC. Translating it yields CASGQGANYGYTF. V gene TRBV6-6 combines with J gene TRBJ1-2; 8 nucleotides agree with TRBD1. The germline V gene has CDR1 MNHNY and CDR2 SVGAGI (reference sequence). CDR3 length equals 13 residues. Unmatched junction bases numbered 4, after V lost 8 bases and J lost 2 bases.

The chain is built from TRBV2 and TRBJ1-6; D is undetermined. The CDR3 is 17 amino acids. With 2 bases removed from V and 0 bases from J, the gap between germline ends came to 11 bases. CDR1 and CDR2 from the germline V gene are SNHLY and FYNNEI. This CDR3 is CASSELVVGSYNSPLHF. The CDR3 DNA reads TGTGCCAGCAGTGAACTGGTGGTCGGCTCCTATAATTCACCCCTCCACTTT.

In this sample, this clonotype turned up many times. The rearrangement links TRBV3-1 to TRBJ2-2; D is ambiguous. Germline values: CDR1 LGHDT, CDR2 YNNKEL (reference sequence). The CDR3 is 14 amino acids. V was trimmed by 0 bases and J by 4 bases, leaving 6 bases between them. This chain's CDR3 is CASSQELTTGELFF. CDR3 in DNA: TGTGCCAGCAGCCAAGAACTAACCACCGGGGAGCTGTTTTTT.

This clonotype occurred many times. The genes are TRBV20-1 and TRBJ2-5, with 12 bases aligning to TRBD2. The J segment lost 4 bases and the V segment lost 0 bases, leaving 3 bases of the junction unmatched. The germline CDR1 and CDR2 sequences are DFQATT and SNEGSKA (reference sequence). This CDR3 contains 15 residues. In DNA, the CDR3 is TGCAGTGCTAGAGATCCTAGCGGGGGGGCAGAGACCCAGTACTTC. This translates into CSARDPSGGAETQYF.

Turning to this clonotype: A far larger clone is one base from this, pointing to a likely read error. V is TRBV5-4 and J is TRBJ2-1, with 7 nucleotides matching TRBD1. Germline V gives CDR1 SGHNT, CDR2 YYREEE (reference sequence). The CDR3 is 11 amino acids. The ends lost 4 bases at V and 10 bases at J; junction bases unmatched: 2. CDR3 nucleotides: TGTGCCAGCAGCACGGGACAGGAGCAGTTCTTC. This gives the protein CASSTGQEQFF.

The table lists this clonotype with many counts. The V gene is TRBV7-9, the J gene TRBJ2-3; D is ambiguous. The CDR3 has 14 residues. CDR1 and CDR2 (germline): SEHNR, FQNEAQ (reference sequence). V was shortened by 1 base and J by 6 bases, with 11 bases between the two germline ends. CDR3 DNA sequence: TGTGCCAGCAGCTTAGTCCAGGAATCGGATACGCAGTATTTT. This sequence encodes CASSLVQESDTQYF.

This clonotype has a count of ten or more. V and J are TRBV5-1 and TRBJ2-3, with TRBD2 matching 8 bases. Germline CDR1 and CDR2: SGHRS and YFSETQ. J lost 2 bases, V lost 2 bases, and 4 bases had no gene match. This CDR3 contains 15 residues. CDR3 in DNA: TGCGCCAGCAGCTTCGGGGGGGCAACCACAGATACGCAGTATTTT. This translates into CASSFGGATTDTQYF. Supplemented by reference TRBV5-1 and TRBJ2-3, the full variable domain reads KAGVTQTPRYLIKTRGQQVTLSCSPISGHRSVSWYQQTPGQGLQFLFEYFSETQRNKGNFPGRFSGRQFSNSRSEMNVSTLELGDSALYLCASSFGGATTDTQYFGPGTRLTVL.